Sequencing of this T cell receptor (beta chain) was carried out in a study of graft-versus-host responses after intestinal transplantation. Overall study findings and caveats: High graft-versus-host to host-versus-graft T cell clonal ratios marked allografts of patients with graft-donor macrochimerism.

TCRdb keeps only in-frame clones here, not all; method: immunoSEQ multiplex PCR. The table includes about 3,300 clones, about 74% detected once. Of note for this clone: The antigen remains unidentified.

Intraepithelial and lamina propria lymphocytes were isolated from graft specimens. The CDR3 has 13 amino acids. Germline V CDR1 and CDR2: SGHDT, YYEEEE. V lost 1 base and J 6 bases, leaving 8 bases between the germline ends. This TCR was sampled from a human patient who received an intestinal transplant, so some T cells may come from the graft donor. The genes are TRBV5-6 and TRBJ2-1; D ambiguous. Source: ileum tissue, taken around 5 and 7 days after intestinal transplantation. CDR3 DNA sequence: TGTGCCAGCAGCTTGTTGTACGGCAATGAGCAGTTCTTC. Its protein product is CASSLLYGNEQFF.